The 13 T cell receptor beta chains below come from one sample, sequenced in a study of blood T cell repertoires in COVID-19. Measured with immunoSEQ multiplex PCR; TCRdb has only the in-frame clones, and not every one. This table has about 100,000 clones, about 83% appearing once. Sequences were obtained from peripheral blood. These receptors were taken from a human donor in a cohort sampled during active COVID-19.

This sequence joins TRBV10-3 and TRBJ2-1, with 9 bases lining up with TRBD1. With 7 bases clipped from V and 7 bases from J, the junction kept 8 bases outside the gene matches. This CDR3 is built from 14 residues. Germline V gives CDR1 ENHRY, CDR2 SYGVKD. CDR3 bases: TGTGCCATCAATAACAGGGGGCAGGTTAATGAGCAGTTCTTC. This sequence encodes CAINNRGQVNEQFF.

The chain couples TRBV12-3 or TRBV12-4 to TRBJ1-1; D remains unclear. The V end lost 8 bases, the J end lost 1 base, and 8 bases lay between the germline ends. There are 12 residues in the CDR3. The CDR3: CASGRANTEAFF. In DNA, the CDR3 is TGTGCCAGCGGGCGGGCGAACACTGAAGCTTTCTTT.

The rearrangement links TRBV25-1 to TRBJ2-4; D remains ambiguous. The germline V and J ends were trimmed by 5 bases and 8 bases, with 19 bases remaining between them. The length of the CDR3 is 15 residues. Per germline, CDR1 MGHDK and CDR2 SYGVNS. The CDR3 DNA follows: TGTGCCAGCAGTCCCACCAACCCAGGTTTGGACATTCAGTACTTC. This codes for CASSPTNPGLDIQYF.

The V and J genes are TRBV12-3 or TRBV12-4 and TRBJ1-2, with D possibly matching TRBD1 (6 bases). The V and J ends lost 5 bases and 2 bases respectively, with 9 bases between them. The CDR3 loop spans 13 amino acids. CDR3 residues: CASSDRPNYGYTF. CDR3 sequence (DNA): TGTGCCAGCAGTGACAGGCCAAACTATGGCTACACCTTC.

The J gene is TRBJ2-1, the V gene TRBV2, with D unclear. The CDR3 covers 11 residues. The ends were cut back, 6 bases at V and 7 bases at J, with 7 bases in the middle. Per germline, CDR1 SNHLY and CDR2 FYNNEI. CDR3 in DNA: TGTGCCAGCAGCCCCAGAAATGAGCAGTTCTTC. Its translation: CASSPRNEQFF.

The chain joins TRBV7-9 to TRBJ1-2, with D perhaps matching TRBD1 (6 bases). V lost 5 bases and J lost 5, with 18 bases in between. The CDR3 covers 15 residues. Per germline, CDR1 SEHNR and CDR2 FQNEAQ (reference sequence). The CDR3 sequence is CASSPTGTGQYGYTF. The DNA for the CDR3 is TGTGCCAGCAGCCCGACCGGGACGGGACAATATGGCTACACCTTC.

This clone came up once. The chain links TRBV9 to TRBJ2-2; tentatively, D is TRBD2 (6 bases). The CDR3 spans 16 residues. V was clipped by 0 bases and J by 3 bases, with 12 bases between them. Germline V gene sequence: CDR1 SGDLS, CDR2 YYNGEE. The CDR3 bases are TGTGCCAGCAGCGTAGGTGTTACGGGAGACACCGGGGAGCTGTTTTTT. This translates into CASSVGVTGDTGELFF.

The rearrangement links TRBV15 to TRBJ2-3, with TRBD2 identical over 11 bases. The germline V gene encodes CDR1 LNHNV and CDR2 YYDKDF (reference sequence). This CDR3 has 17 residues. Losses at the gene ends were 0 bases for V and 5 bases for J; bases not matched to a gene: 7. The CDR3 is CATSRDFSGGAGDTQYF. CDR3 nucleotides: TGTGCCACCAGCAGAGATTTTAGCGGGGGGGCTGGAGATACGCAGTATTTT. Full variable domain (outside the CDR3, taken from reference TRBV15 and TRBJ2-3): DAMVIQNPRYQVTQFGKPVTLSCSQTLNHNVMYWYQQKSSQAPKLLFHYYDKDFNNEADTPDNFQSRRPNTSFCFLDIRSPGLGDTAMYLCATSRDFSGGAGDTQYFGPGTRLTVL.

The V call is TRBV6-6, the J call TRBJ1-4, with TRBD1 identical over 8 bases. The CDR3 runs 15 residues. CDR1 and CDR2 from the germline V gene are MNHNY and SVGAGI (reference sequence). V dropped 5 bases and J dropped 2; count of bases not matched to a gene: 4. CDR3 nucleotides: TGTGCCAGCAGTGACAGGGGTGCGACTAATGAAAAACTGTTTTTT. Translating it yields CASSDRGATNEKLFF.

V gene TRBV19 combines with J gene TRBJ2-1; 11 positions agree with TRBD2. Germline-derived CDR1 and CDR2 are LNHDA and SQIVND (reference sequence). The J segment lost 5 bases and the V segment lost 2 bases, leaving 2 bases of the junction unmatched. CDR3 length: 15 amino acids. CDR3 amino acids: CASSIMGLADNEQFF. CDR3 coding DNA: TGTGCCAGTAGTATAATGGGACTAGCGGACAATGAGCAGTTCTTC.

The V and J genes are TRBV5-1 and TRBJ2-2; D might be TRBD2 (6 bases). V was trimmed by 0 bases and J by 5 bases, leaving 11 bases between them. The CDR3 runs to 15 residues. Per germline, CDR1 SGHRS and CDR2 YFSETQ. In DNA form, the CDR3 reads TGCGCCAGCAGCTTGGCCGGGAGAGTTACCGGGGAGCTGTTTTTT. Encoded protein: CASSLAGRVTGELFF.

The rearrangement uses TRBV6-5 and TRBJ2-7; 9 positions agree with TRBD2. Trimming at V came to 4 bases and at J to 3 bases, leaving 7 bases not matched to a gene. Germline V lookup: CDR1 MNHEY, CDR2 SVGAGI. The CDR3 has 15 amino acids. This CDR3 reads CASSFDGGGVYEQYF. The CDR3 nucleotides are TGTGCCAGCAGTTTTGATGGCGGGGGGGTCTACGAGCAGTACTTC.

The V gene is TRBV19, the J gene TRBJ2-3; TRBD2 aligns across 12 bases. Germline V gene data show CDR1 as LNHDA and CDR2 as SQIVND (reference sequence). V trimming: 4 bases; J trimming: 6 bases; junction bases outside the gene matches: 8. The CDR3 is 16 amino acids. CDR3 bases: TGTGCCAGTAGTACTCTGACTAGCGGGGGTTTTGATACGCAGTATTTT. Amino acid sequence: CASSTLTSGGFDTQYF. Using reference TRBV19 and TRBJ2-3 for the parts outside the CDR3, the full variable domain is DGGITQSPKYLFRKEGQNVTLSCEQNLNHDAMYWYRQDPGQGLRLIYYSQIVNDFQKGDIAEGYSVSREKKESFPLTVTSAQKNPTAFYLCASSTLTSGGFDTQYFGPGTRLTVL.